This is a list of T cell receptor beta chains from one sample in a study of Graves' ophthalmopathy and Graves' hyperthyroidism. TCRdb reanalysed the multiplex PCR reads using MiXCR and keeps one entry per CDR3 protein. This sample yields 600,000 to 950,000 distinct CDR3 sequences, of which approximately 40% are seen a single time; 40% to 55% belongs to the top ten. What was sequenced was peripheral blood. The source is an adult man with Graves' ophthalmopathy. Both conserved end residues are part of each CDR3. A D gene is named only where the DNA matches it firmly. Only some rows state a clone size, as once, few, many or a class for expanded clones.

j_call,v_call,clone_size,d_call,cdr3_nt,cdr3_aa
TRBJ1-6,TRBV5-1,medium-sized,.,TGCGCCAGCAGCTTGACGTGGAATTCACCCCTCCACTTT,CASSLTWNSPLHF
TRBJ1-2,TRBV10-3,once,.,TGTGCCATCAGTTACTCTTGGTCAGGGACGAATGGCTACACCTTC,CAISYSWSGTNGYTF
TRBJ1-1,TRBV29-1,many,.,TGCAGCGTTGAAGGGGGGGGAGAAGCTTTCTTT,CSVEGGGEAFF
TRBJ2-7,TRBV9,.,.,TGTGCCAGCAGCCACGCCTCCTACGAGCAGTACTTC,CASSHASYEQYF
TRBJ2-5,TRBV14,.,TRBD2,TGTGCCAGCAGCCAGAGGGGTCGAACTAGCGCATTCCAAGAGACCCAGTACTTC,CASSQRGRTSAFQETQYF
TRBJ1-2,TRBV20-1,many,.,TGCAGTGCTAGAAACCAGGCCTATGGCTACACCTTC,CSARNQAYGYTF
TRBJ2-2,TRBV25-1,few,.,TGTGCCAGCAGTCCTGCCGGGAGCAACACCGGGGAGCTGTTTTTT,CASSPAGSNTGELFF
TRBJ1-1,TRBV12-3/TRBV12-4,.,.,TGTGCCAGTCGCAGCCCAGGGACCACTGAAGCTTTCTTT,CASRSPGTTEAFF
TRBJ1-1,TRBV29-1,.,TRBD1,TGCAGCGTTGACAAGGGGGCTGAAGCTTCCTTT,CSVDKGAEASF
TRBJ1-3,TRBV13,few,.,TGTGCCAGCAGCTTAGGCAGGGCCAGAGGAAACACCATATATTTT,CASSLGRARGNTIYF
TRBJ1-2,TRBV25-1,.,TRBD1,TGTGCCAGCAGGAAGACAGGGGGTGGCTACACCTTC,CASRKTGGGYTF
TRBJ2-7,TRBV10-3,.,.,TGTGCCAGCAGTTACTCCGGGGGCGACTACGAGCAGTACTTC,CASSYSGGDYEQYF
TRBJ2-7,TRBV5-1,few,.,TGCGCCAGCAGCTTGGTAGGCCAGCACTACGAGCAGTACTTC,CASSLVGQHYEQYF
TRBJ1-2,TRBV7-9,many,.,TGTGCCAGCAGCTCGGGACAACGAAGTGGCTACACCTTC,CASSSGQRSGYTF
TRBJ1-1,TRBV29-1,many,.,TGCAGCGCCGGATCGGGACGCCTGAACACTGAAGCTTTCTTT,CSAGSGRLNTEAFF
TRBJ2-7,TRBV5-1,.,.,TGTGCCAGCAGCAAAGGGGGACCGGCTGACGAGCAGTACTTC,CASSKGGPADEQYF
TRBJ1-6,TRBV10-3,few,TRBD1,TGTGCCATCAGTGGACAGGGTAGCTCACCCCTCCACTTT,CAISGQGSSPLHF
TRBJ1-5,TRBV25-1,.,.,TGCGCCAGCAGCCCCTTTCCTCCTCACGCAGATAGCAATCAGCCCCAGCATTTT,CASSPFPPHADSNQPQHF
TRBJ1-2,TRBV29-1,once,.,TGCAGCGTCACTAACCCAGGGGTTGGTAACACCTTC,CSVTNPGVGNTF
TRBJ2-7,TRBV11-2,.,.,TGTGCCAGCAGCTTAGAAAGAGGGAGCTCCTACGAGCAGTACTTC,CASSLERGSSYEQYF
TRBJ1-1,TRBV7-2,many,.,TGTGCCAGCAGCACTGCTCCCGGCACTGAAGCTTTCTTT,CASSTAPGTEAFF
TRBJ2-7,TRBV14,few,.,TGTGCCAGCAGCCAAGATGGTCCCCCCGTCTTATACGAGCAGTACTTC,CASSQDGPPVLYEQYF
TRBJ1-5,TRBV24-1,.,TRBD1,TGTGCCACCAGAGCAGGGGGGGGCAATCAGCCCCAGCATTTT,CATRAGGGNQPQHF
TRBJ2-5,TRBV2,once,.,TGTGCCAGCAGACGTCAACTCCTAAGGCAAGAGACCCAGTACTTC,CASRRQLLRQETQYF
TRBJ2-6,TRBV7-2,.,.,TGTGCCAGCAGCTTAGGGGGAATTATAGGCGTCCTGACTTTC,CASSLGGIIGVLTF
TRBJ1-1,TRBV7-9,once,TRBD1,TGTGCCAGCAGCGAGGGGGCACGAGGCACTGAAGCTTTCTTT,CASSEGARGTEAFF
TRBJ2-7,TRBV29-1,.,TRBD2,TGCAGCGTTGAAATAGGTCGGGGGGGAACTCATTCCTACGAGCAGTACTTC,CSVEIGRGGTHSYEQYF
TRBJ2-2,TRBV7-9,.,TRBD1,TGTGCCAGCAGCTCCCAGGGGGCGCGGGGCACCGGGGAGCTGTTTTTT,CASSSQGARGTGELFF
TRBJ2-7,TRBV2,many,.,TGTGCCAGCAGTGAAGCAGGTGTGGACATAGAGCAGTACTTC,CASSEAGVDIEQYF
TRBJ2-5,TRBV6-6,.,TRBD2,TGTGCCAGCAGTGCTCTAGCGGGGGGCCTTGAGACCCAGTACTTC,CASSALAGGLETQYF
TRBJ2-2,TRBV7-9,.,.,TGTGCCAGCAGCTTCCCCACAGGAGACGGGGAGCTGTTTTTT,CASSFPTGDGELFF
TRBJ1-6,TRBV6-1,.,.,TGTGCCAGCAGTGAAGCGGGACCTTCTTCACCCCTCCACTTT,CASSEAGPSSPLHF
TRBJ1-4,TRBV10-3,.,.,TGTGCCACCAGTTCTTTCCGCCGGTATGCGAAGGGAAATAGAGGGAAACTGTTTTTT,CATSSFRRYAKGNRGKLFF
TRBJ2-7,TRBV7-2,few,.,TGTGCCAGCAGCTTTGCAGGGCTAGCCGTCTACGAGCAGTACTTC,CASSFAGLAVYEQYF
TRBJ1-1,TRBV7-8,many,.,TGTGCCAGCAGCCAAAGTGCGGGGATGAACACTGAAGCTTTCTTT,CASSQSAGMNTEAFF
TRBJ2-7,TRBV29-1,many,TRBD2,TGCAGCGTTGACAGTCGGGGGGAAACTCGCGACGAGCAGTACTTC,CSVDSRGETRDEQYF
TRBJ2-7,TRBV20-1,.,TRBD1,TGCAGTGCCATGGAGACAGGGGCCTACGAGCAGTACTTC,CSAMETGAYEQYF
TRBJ2-2,TRBV29-1,.,TRBD1,TGCAGCGTTGGTGAGGGGGCGCAAACCGGGGAGCTGTTTTTT,CSVGEGAQTGELFF
TRBJ1-5,TRBV19,many,TRBD1,TGTGCCAGTAGTGCCGGACAGGGACGAAATCAGCCCCAGCATTTT,CASSAGQGRNQPQHF
TRBJ2-7,TRBV7-9,.,.,TGTGCCAGCAGTCCCGCCTGGCAGAGCTCCTACGAGCAGTACTTC,CASSPAWQSSYEQYF
TRBJ2-7,TRBV7-9,many,.,TGTGCCAGCAGCCCCCGGAGTGAACACGGAACCTACGAGCAGTACTTC,CASSPRSEHGTYEQYF
TRBJ2-5,TRBV24-1,few,.,TGTGCCAGCCGGGGGACCCAAGAGACCCAGTACTTC,CASRGTQETQYF
TRBJ2-7,TRBV7-8,many,.,TGTGCCAGCAGCCCTAACGCAGGGTTTGGCGAGCAGTACTTC,CASSPNAGFGEQYF
TRBJ2-6,TRBV7-9,once,TRBD1,TGTGCCAGCAGCTTAGCGGCGAAGGGACAGGGAACAAGGACTTTC,CASSLAAKGQGTRTF
TRBJ1-6,TRBV2,many,.,TGTGCCAGCAGGAGGGAAGGGGCCGATAATTCACCCCTCCACTTT,CASRREGADNSPLHF
TRBJ2-7,TRBV7-9,.,.,TGTGCCAGCAGCGCTAGCGAATTAAAATTCTACGAGCAGTACTTC,CASSASELKFYEQYF
TRBJ1-6,TRBV25-1,few,.,TGTGCCAGCAGCCAAGCCGGGACCACTGATTCACCCCTCCACTTT,CASSQAGTTDSPLHF
TRBJ1-5,TRBV24-1,.,.,TGTGCCAGCAGTGAAGTCTGGGGGTATAGCAATCAGCCCCAGCATTTT,CASSEVWGYSNQPQHF
TRBJ2-7,TRBV24-1,.,TRBD1,TGTGCCAGCCTGGACAGGGCGGGGGAGCAGTACTTC,CASLDRAGEQYF
TRBJ2-2,TRBV6-6,.,TRBD1,TGTGCCAGCAGAGCAGGGGGCGTTGACACCGGGGAGCTGTTTTTT,CASRAGGVDTGELFF
TRBJ2-5,TRBV7-9,many,.,TGTGCCAGCAGCTTGTGGACGGAGCAAGAGACCCAGTACTTC,CASSLWTEQETQYF
TRBJ1-6,TRBV19,many,.,TGTGCCAGTAGTGTCAGGGTGGAATCACCCCTCCACTTT,CASSVRVESPLHF
TRBJ1-6,TRBV2,many,.,TGTGCCAGCAGCCTTTCTTCGGGAGGTCAACATTCACCCCTCCACTTT,CASSLSSGGQHSPLHF
TRBJ1-5,TRBV6-1,few,.,TGTGCCAGCAGTGAAGCCCCCGTTCAGCCCCAGCATTTT,CASSEAPVQPQHF
TRBJ1-6,TRBV7-2,.,.,TGTGCCAGCAGCTTAGCGGGGGTTTGGAATTCACCCCTCCACTTT,CASSLAGVWNSPLHF
TRBJ1-6,TRBV7-9,few,.,TGTGCCAGCAGCCCACGAGGGGCCAATTCACCCCTCCACTTT,CASSPRGANSPLHF